This T cell receptor beta chain was captured by sequencing in a study of post-analysis software for immune sequencing data. Points from the study as a whole: Roughly five TRBV segments were more frequent in patients than controls; TRBV5-6, TRBV5-1 and TRBV20-1 belonged to this group.

This clonotype was counted a few times. The antigen remains undetermined. Every TCR beta cDNA library bore unique molecular identifiers. TCRdb processed the PCR reads anew with MiXCR; each CDR3 protein has one entry. Of about 540,000 distinct CDR3 sequences in the sample, approximately 31% are singletons; the top ten hold 4.5% to 7.5%. This CDR3 is built from 14 residues. Trimming took 0 bases from V and 10 from J, leaving 12 bases between them. Germline V lookup: CDR1 MNHEY, CDR2 SVGAGI. What was sequenced was blood. The chain employs TRBV6-5 and TRBJ1-4; D gene unclear. The source is a girl under 18 with multiple sclerosis. In DNA, the CDR3 is TGTGCCAGCAGTTACTCGATGGTAGGAGGAAAACTGTTTTTT. Residues: CASSYSMVGGKLFF.